This T cell receptor (beta chain) was captured in a study of shared clonotypes between healthy human individuals. This clone was detected once. J was trimmed by 4 bases and V by 4 bases; bases with no gene match: 10. The CDR3 totals 16 residues. Looked up from germline, CDR1 is SGHRS and CDR2 is YFSETQ. The assay was immunoSEQ multiplex PCR, and TCRdb's table has in-frame clones only and misses some. The sample carries roughly 2.2 million clones, 85% to 95% recorded once. V usage is TRBV5-1 and J usage is TRBJ2-1; 8 bases line up with TRBD2. The TCR was taken from a man aged 18 to 35 in good health. Some clones in this sample may be carry-over from other donors' samples. The sample comprised naive CD4+ T cells from PBMCs. Regarding subset: CD45RA+ positively selected. The DNA of the CDR3 is TGCGCCAGCAGCCCTATAACGGGAGGGGGATACAATGAGCAGTTCTTC. This encodes CASSPITGGGYNEQFF.